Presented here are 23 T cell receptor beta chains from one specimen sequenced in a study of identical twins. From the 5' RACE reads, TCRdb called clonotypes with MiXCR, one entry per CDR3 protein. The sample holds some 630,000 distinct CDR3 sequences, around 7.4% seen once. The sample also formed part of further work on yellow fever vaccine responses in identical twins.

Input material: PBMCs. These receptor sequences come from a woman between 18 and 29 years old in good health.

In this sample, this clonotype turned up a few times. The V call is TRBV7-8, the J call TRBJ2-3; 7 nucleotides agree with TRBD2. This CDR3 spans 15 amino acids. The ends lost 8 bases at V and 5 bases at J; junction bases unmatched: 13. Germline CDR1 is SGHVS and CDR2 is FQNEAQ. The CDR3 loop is CASAGERGGRDTQYF. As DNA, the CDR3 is TGTGCCAGCGCTGGCGAGCGGGGTGGGAGAGATACGCAGTATTTT.

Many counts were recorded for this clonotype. CDR3 amino acids: CASSQGIRKQETQYF. CDR3 sequence (DNA): TGTGCCAGCAGCCAAGGAATCCGGAAACAAGAGACCCAGTACTTC. The chain employs TRBV3-1 and TRBJ2-5, with D uncertain. Germline CDR1 and CDR2: LGHDT and YNNKEL (reference sequence). Trimming left V 1 base short and J 2 bases short, with 11 bases between. CDR3 length: 15 residues.

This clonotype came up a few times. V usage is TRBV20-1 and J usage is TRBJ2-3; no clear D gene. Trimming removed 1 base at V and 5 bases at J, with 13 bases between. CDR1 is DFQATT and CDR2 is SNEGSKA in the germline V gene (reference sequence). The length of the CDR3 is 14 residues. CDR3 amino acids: CSARGLGARDTQYF. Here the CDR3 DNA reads TGCAGTGCTAGAGGACTGGGCGCACGAGATACGCAGTATTTT.

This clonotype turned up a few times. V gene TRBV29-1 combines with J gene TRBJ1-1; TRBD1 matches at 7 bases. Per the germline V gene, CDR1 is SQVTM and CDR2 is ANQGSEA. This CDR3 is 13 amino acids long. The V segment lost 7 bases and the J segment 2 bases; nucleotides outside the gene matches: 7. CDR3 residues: CSAGDSSNTEAFF. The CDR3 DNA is TGCAGCGCCGGGGACAGCTCCAACACTGAAGCTTTCTTT. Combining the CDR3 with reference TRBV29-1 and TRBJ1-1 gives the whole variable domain SAVISQKPSRDICQRGTSLTIQCQVDSQVTMMFWYRQQPGQSLTLIATANQGSEATYESGFVIDKFPISRPNLTFSTLTVSNMSPEDSSIYLCSAGDSSNTEAFFGQGTRLTVV.

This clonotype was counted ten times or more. The CDR3, as DNA: TGCAGTGCTACCCGGGACGTTCTAGGGGATACGCAGTATTTT. Translation gives CSATRDVLGDTQYF. This chain uses TRBV20-1 with TRBJ2-3; the D call may be TRBD1 or TRBD2 (5 bases each). The CDR3 runs to 14 residues. Trimming removed 4 bases at V and 6 bases at J, with 17 bases between. Germline CDR1 and CDR2: DFQATT and SNEGSKA (reference sequence).

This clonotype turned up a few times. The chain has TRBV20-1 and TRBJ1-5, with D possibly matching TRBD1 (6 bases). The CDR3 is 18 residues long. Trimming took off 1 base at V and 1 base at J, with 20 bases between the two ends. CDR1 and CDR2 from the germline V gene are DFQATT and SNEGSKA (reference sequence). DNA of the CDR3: TGCAGTGCTAGAGTGGGTGGGTCAGGGGTGCGGAGCAATCAGCCCCAGCATTTT. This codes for CSARVGGSGVRSNQPQHF.

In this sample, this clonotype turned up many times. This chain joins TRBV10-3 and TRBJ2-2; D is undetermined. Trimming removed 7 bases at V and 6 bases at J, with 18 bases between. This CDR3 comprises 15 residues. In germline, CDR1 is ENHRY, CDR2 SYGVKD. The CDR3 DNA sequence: TGTGCCATCACCGAAACGGTATCTTTACCCGGGGAGCTGTTTTTT. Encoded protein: CAITETVSLPGELFF.

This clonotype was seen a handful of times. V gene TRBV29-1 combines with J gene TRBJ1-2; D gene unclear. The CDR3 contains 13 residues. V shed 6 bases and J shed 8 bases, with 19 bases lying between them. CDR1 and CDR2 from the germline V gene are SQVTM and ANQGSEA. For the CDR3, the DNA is TGCAGCGTCCAAGAAAGGTTGGGATCCGGCTACACCTTC. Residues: CSVQERLGSGYTF.

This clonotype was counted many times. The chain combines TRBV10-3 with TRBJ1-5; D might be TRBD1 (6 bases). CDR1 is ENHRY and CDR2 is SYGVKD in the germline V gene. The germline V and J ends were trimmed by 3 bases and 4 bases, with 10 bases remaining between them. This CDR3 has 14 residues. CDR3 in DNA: TGTGCCATCAGTGACAGGGGTCTTAATCAGCCCCAGCATTTT. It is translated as CAISDRGLNQPQHF.

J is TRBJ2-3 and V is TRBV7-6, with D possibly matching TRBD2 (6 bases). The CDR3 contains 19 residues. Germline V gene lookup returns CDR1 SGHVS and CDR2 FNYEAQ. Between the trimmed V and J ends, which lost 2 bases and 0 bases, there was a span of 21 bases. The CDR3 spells CASSLIPAGTITSTDTQYF. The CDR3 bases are TGTGCCAGCAGCTTAATTCCAGCGGGTACTATTACTAGCACAGATACGCAGTATTTT.

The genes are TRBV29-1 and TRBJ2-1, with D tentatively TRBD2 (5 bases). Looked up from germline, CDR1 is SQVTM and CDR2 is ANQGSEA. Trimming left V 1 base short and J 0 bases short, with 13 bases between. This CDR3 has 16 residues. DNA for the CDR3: TGCAGCGTTGAAGTCCTCCCGAGGGACTCCTACAATGAGCAGTTCTTC. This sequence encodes CSVEVLPRDSYNEQFF.

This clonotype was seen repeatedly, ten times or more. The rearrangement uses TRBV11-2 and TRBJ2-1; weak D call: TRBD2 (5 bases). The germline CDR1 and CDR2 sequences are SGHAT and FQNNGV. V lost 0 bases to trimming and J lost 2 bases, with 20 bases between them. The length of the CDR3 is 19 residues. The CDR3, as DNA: TGTGCCAGCAGCTTAGATGGAGGACGAAGGCAGTTCACCTACAATGAGCAGTTCTTC. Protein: CASSLDGGRRQFTYNEQFF.

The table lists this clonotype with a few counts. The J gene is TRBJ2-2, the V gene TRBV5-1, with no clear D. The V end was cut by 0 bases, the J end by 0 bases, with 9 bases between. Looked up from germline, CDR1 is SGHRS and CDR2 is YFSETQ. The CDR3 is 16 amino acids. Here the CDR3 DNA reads TGCGCCAGCAGCTTGGCTGGTGTCGCGAACACCGGGGAGCTGTTTTTT. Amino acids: CASSLAGVANTGELFF.

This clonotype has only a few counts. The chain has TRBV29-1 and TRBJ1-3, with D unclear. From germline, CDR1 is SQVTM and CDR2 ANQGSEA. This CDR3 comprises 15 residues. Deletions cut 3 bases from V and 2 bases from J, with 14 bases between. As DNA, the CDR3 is TGCAGCGTTGATTTAAGGGAAGAGGCTGGAAACACCATATATTTT. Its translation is CSVDLREEAGNTIYF.

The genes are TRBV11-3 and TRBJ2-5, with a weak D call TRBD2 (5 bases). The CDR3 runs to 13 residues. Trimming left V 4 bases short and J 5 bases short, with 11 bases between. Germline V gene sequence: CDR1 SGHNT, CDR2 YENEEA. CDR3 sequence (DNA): TGTGCCAGCAGCTCCTCTACGGGGGAGACCCAGTACTTC. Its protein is CASSSSTGETQYF.

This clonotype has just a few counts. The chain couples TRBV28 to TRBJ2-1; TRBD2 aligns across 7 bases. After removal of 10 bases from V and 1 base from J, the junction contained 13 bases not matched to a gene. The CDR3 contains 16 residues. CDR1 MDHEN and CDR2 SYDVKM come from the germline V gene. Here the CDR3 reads CATSGERGLSYNEQFF. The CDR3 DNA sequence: TGTGCCACCAGCGGTGAGCGGGGTTTGTCCTACAATGAGCAGTTCTTC.

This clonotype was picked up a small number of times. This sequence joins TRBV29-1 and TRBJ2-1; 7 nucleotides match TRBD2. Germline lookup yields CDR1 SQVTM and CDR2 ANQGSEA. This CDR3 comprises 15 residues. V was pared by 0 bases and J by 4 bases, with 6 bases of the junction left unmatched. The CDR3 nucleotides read TGCAGCGTTGAAGATAGCCTAGCGGCTTACAATGAGCAGTTCTTC. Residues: CSVEDSLAAYNEQFF.

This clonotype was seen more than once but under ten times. The CDR3 DNA is TGCGCCAGCAGCCAAGATTGGAGGAGGGAGCAGTTCTTC. The encoded protein is CASSQDWRREQFF. V and J are TRBV4-1 and TRBJ2-1; TRBD2 is a possible D gene (5 bases). Germline assignment: CDR1 MGHRA and CDR2 YSYEKL. The CDR3 is 13 residues long. Trimming left V 0 bases short and J 10 bases short, with 10 bases between.

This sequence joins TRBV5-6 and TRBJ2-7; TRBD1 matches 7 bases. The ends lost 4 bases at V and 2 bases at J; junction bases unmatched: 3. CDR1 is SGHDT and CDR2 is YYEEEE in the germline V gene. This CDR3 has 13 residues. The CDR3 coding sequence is TGTGCCAGCAGCACACAGGGGACCTACGAGCAGTACGTC. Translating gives CASSTQGTYEQYV.

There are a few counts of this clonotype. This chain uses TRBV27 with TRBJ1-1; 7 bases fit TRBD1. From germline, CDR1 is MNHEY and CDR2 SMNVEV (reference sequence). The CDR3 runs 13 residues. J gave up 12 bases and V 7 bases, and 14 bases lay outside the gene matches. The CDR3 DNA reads TGTGCCAGCACCAGGGACAGCCCGATGGGCCCTTTCTTT. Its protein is CASTRDSPMGPFF.

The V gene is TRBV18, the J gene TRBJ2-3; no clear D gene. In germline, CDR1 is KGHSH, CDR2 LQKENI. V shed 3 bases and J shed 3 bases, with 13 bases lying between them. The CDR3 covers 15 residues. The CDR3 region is CASSPQDGITDTQYF. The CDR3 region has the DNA TGTGCCAGCTCACCCCAAGATGGGATTACAGATACGCAGTATTTT. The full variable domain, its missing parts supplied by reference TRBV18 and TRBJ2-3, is NAGVMQNPRHLVRRRGQEARLRCSPMKGHSHVYWYRQLPEEGLKFMVYLQKENIIDESGMPKERFSAEFPKEGPSILRIQQVVRGDSAAYFCASSPQDGITDTQYFGPGTRLTVL.

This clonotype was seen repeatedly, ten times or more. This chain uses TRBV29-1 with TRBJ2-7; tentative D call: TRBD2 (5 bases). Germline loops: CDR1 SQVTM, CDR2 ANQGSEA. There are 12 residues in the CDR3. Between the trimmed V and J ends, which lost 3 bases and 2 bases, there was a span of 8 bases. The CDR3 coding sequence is TGCAGCGTTGAGAGGGAACCCTACGAGCAGTACTTC. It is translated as CSVEREPYEQYF.

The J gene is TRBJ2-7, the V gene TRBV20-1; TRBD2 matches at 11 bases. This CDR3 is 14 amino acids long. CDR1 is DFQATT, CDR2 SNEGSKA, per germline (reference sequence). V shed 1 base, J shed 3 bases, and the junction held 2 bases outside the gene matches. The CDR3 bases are TGCAGTGCTAGAGTTCTAGCGGGAGGCTACGAGCAGTACTTC. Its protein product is CSARVLAGGYEQYF.